The 28 T cell receptor beta chains listed next were all sequenced from one sample in a study of CD8 T cells in ankylosing spondylitis. TCRdb independently ran MiXCR on the 5' RACE reads; one entry per CDR3 protein. The sample holds about 160,000 distinct CDR3 sequences, around 8.9% seen once. The sample taken for sequencing was blood, either unsorted or a sorted T cell fraction (not recorded which). These receptors originate from a female donor with ankylosing spondylitis or in good health (not recorded which).

This clonotype appeared many times. This chain joins TRBV10-3 and TRBJ1-2; 7 bases line up with TRBD1. There are 14 residues in the CDR3. The trim removed 10 bases at V and 2 bases at J, leaving 10 bases unmatched. The germline V gene encodes CDR1 ENHRY and CDR2 SYGVKD. The DNA of the CDR3 is TGTGCCACGTTTTGGGACAGTGGGAACTATGGCTACACCTTC. Translation gives CATFWDSGNYGYTF.

This clonotype was counted at least ten times. The chain recombines TRBV28 with TRBJ1-4, with D unclear. The CDR3 consists of 13 residues. CDR1 MDHEN and CDR2 SYDVKM come from the germline V gene. V was shortened by 8 bases and J by 5 bases, with 12 bases between the two germline ends. CDR3 amino acids: CASAFRPNEKLFF. CDR3 DNA sequence: TGTGCCAGCGCCTTCCGGCCAAATGAAAAACTGTTTTTT.

Many counts were recorded for this clonotype. V is TRBV11-2 and J is TRBJ2-3; a weak D match, TRBD1 (5 bases). Per the germline V gene, CDR1 is SGHAT and CDR2 is FQNNGV. Trimming left V 1 base short and J 1 base short, with 6 bases between. The CDR3 totals 14 residues. CDR3 DNA sequence: TGTGCCAGCAGCTTAGTAGGGGGCACAGATACGCAGTATTTT. The encoded protein is CASSLVGGTDTQYF.

Many counts were recorded for this clonotype. This chain joins TRBV28 and TRBJ1-5, with D tentatively TRBD1 (5 bases). The CDR3 consists of 16 residues. V dropped 6 bases and J dropped 4 bases, with 19 bases sitting between them. Germline CDR1 and CDR2: MDHEN and SYDVKM. The DNA of the CDR3 is TGTGCCAGCAGAGAACTCTACGGGGGGAAGAATCAGCCCCAGCATTTT. It specifies CASRELYGGKNQPQHF.

This clonotype was seen only a few times. The V call is TRBV7-9, the J call TRBJ1-1; D call uncertain. The germline gives CDR1 SEHNR, CDR2 FQNEAQ (reference sequence). V shed 5 bases and J shed 0 bases, with 16 bases lying between them. This CDR3 is built from 16 residues. The CDR3 nucleotides read TGTGCCAGCAGCACCGTTGAAGCCCACATGAACACTGAAGCTTTCTTT. Amino acid sequence: CASSTVEAHMNTEAFF.

This chain links TRBV19 with TRBJ2-3; no clear D gene. V was clipped by 5 bases and J by 6 bases, with 12 bases between them. The CDR3 spans 13 residues. Germline V gene sequence: CDR1 LNHDA, CDR2 SQIVND (reference sequence). CDR3 in DNA: TGTGCCAGTAGTGCCATAACTGGGGATACGCAGTATTTT. The encoded protein is CASSAITGDTQYF.

V is TRBV5-5 and J is TRBJ2-7, with 7 bases fitting TRBD2. CDR1 and CDR2 (germline): SGHKS, YYEKEE (reference sequence). Trimming removed 0 bases from V and 3 bases from J; junction bases left unmatched: 6. The CDR3 consists of 15 residues. In DNA form, the CDR3 reads TGTGCCAGCAGCTTGGAGCGGGGCAGATACTACGAGCAGTACTTC. This translates into CASSLERGRYYEQYF.

A few counts support this clonotype. The CDR3 DNA follows: TGTGCCAGCAGCCAACCCCCCCGGGAGACCCAGTACTTC. Its translation: CASSQPPRETQYF. The rearrangement links TRBV7-8 to TRBJ2-5; D is unresolved. The CDR3 length is 13 residues. Per germline, CDR1 SGHVS and CDR2 FQNEAQ. Trimming shortened V by 5 bases and J by 5 bases, and 12 bases separated the two germline ends.

This clonotype was recorded a few times. The chain couples TRBV7-8 to TRBJ2-1; D possibly uses TRBD1 or TRBD2 (5 bases each). V was shortened by 5 bases and J by 4 bases, with 18 bases between the two germline ends. The germline CDR1 and CDR2 sequences are SGHVS and FQNEAQ. The CDR3 totals 16 residues. CDR3 in DNA: TGTGCCAGCAGCCAAACGGTGGGGGTTGGGTACAATGAGCAGTTCTTC. The encoded protein is CASSQTVGVGYNEQFF.

The rearrangement links TRBV6-5 to TRBJ1-2; D possibly corresponds to TRBD1 (5 bases). Looked up from germline, CDR1 is MNHEY and CDR2 is SVGAGI. The CDR3 sequence is 14 residues long. V lost 0 bases, J lost 6 bases, and 11 bases lay in between. The CDR3 DNA follows: TGTGCCAGCAGTTACTCGATGACAGCAGATGGCTACACCTTC. Protein product: CASSYSMTADGYTF.

This clonotype was recorded many times. The V call is TRBV29-1, the J call TRBJ1-2, with D possibly TRBD1 on 5 matching bases. The CDR3 runs 13 residues. Trimming took 0 bases from V and 8 from J, leaving 13 bases between them. Per the germline V gene, CDR1 is SQVTM and CDR2 is ANQGSEA. CDR3 amino acids: CSVEDPWDGGYTF. The CDR3 DNA reads TGCAGCGTTGAAGACCCCTGGGACGGGGGCTACACCTTC. Combining the CDR3 with reference TRBV29-1 and TRBJ1-2 gives the whole variable domain SAVISQKPSRDICQRGTSLTIQCQVDSQVTMMFWYRQQPGQSLTLIATANQGSEATYESGFVIDKFPISRPNLTFSTLTVSNMSPEDSSIYLCSVEDPWDGGYTFGSGTRLTVV.

The gene calls are TRBV19 and TRBJ2-7; no firm D call. Trimming cost V 5 bases and J 3 bases, with 11 bases left between them. The CDR3 is 13 residues long. Germline CDR1 is LNHDA and CDR2 is SQIVND (reference sequence). CDR3 in amino acids: CASSSGLFYEQYF. Written as DNA, the CDR3 is TGTGCCAGTAGTTCCGGTCTTTTCTACGAGCAGTACTTC.

This clonotype has at least ten counts. The V call is TRBV27, the J call TRBJ2-7; TRBD2 matches at 11 bases. Germline loops: CDR1 MNHEY, CDR2 SMNVEV (reference sequence). Trimming at V came to 0 bases and at J to 4 bases, leaving 5 bases not matched to a gene. This CDR3 has 16 amino acids. The DNA for the CDR3 is TGTGCCAGCAGTTTATCCGGGACTAGCGGTTTATACGAGCAGTACTTC. Translated: CASSLSGTSGLYEQYF.

This clonotype was picked up many times. The CDR3 sequence is CSVGGPVGGYTF. CDR3 coding DNA: TGCAGCGTTGGGGGCCCGGTGGGAGGCTACACCTTC. The genes are TRBV29-1 and TRBJ1-2, with a weak D call TRBD1 (5 bases). The V gene lost 4 bases and the J gene lost 8 bases, with 14 bases spanning the gap. This CDR3 has 12 residues. Per the germline V gene, CDR1 is SQVTM and CDR2 is ANQGSEA.

This clonotype was detected only a few times. The rearrangement joins TRBV11-2 to TRBJ2-2; D remains ambiguous. The CDR3 length is 13 residues. With 0 bases removed from V and 5 bases from J, the gap between germline ends came to 4 bases. Germline V CDR1 and CDR2: SGHAT, FQNNGV. CDR3 nucleotide sequence: TGTGCCAGCAGCTTAGAGGTGACCGGGGAGCTGTTTTTT. It translates to CASSLEVTGELFF.

This clonotype was counted between two and nine times. CDR3 in DNA: TGTGCCAGCAGTTACTTTCAGGGGCGCAATCAGCCCCAGCATTTT. Residues: CASSYFQGRNQPQHF. V gene TRBV6-5 combines with J gene TRBJ1-5, with D perhaps TRBD1 (6 bases). This CDR3 has 15 amino acids. Between the trimmed V and J ends, which lost 1 base and 2 bases, there was a span of 9 bases. Germline loops: CDR1 MNHEY, CDR2 SVGAGI.

This clonotype was detected only a few times. The chain carries TRBV12-3 or TRBV12-4 and TRBJ2-1; perhaps TRBD1 as D (6 bases). The V end was cut by 11 bases, the J end by 9 bases, with 11 bases between. The CDR3 sequence is 10 residues long. As DNA, the CDR3 is TGTGCCTCAAAAGGGGGTGAGCAGTTCTTC. Amino acids: CASKGGEQFF.

This clonotype was seen a few times. The J gene is TRBJ2-1, the V gene TRBV20-1, with unresolved D. This CDR3 region has 13 residues. V lost 3 bases, J lost 3 bases, and 9 bases lay in between. Per the germline V gene, CDR1 is DFQATT and CDR2 is SNEGSKA (reference sequence). The CDR3 region is CSASPGYYNEQFF. The CDR3 DNA sequence: TGCAGTGCTAGTCCTGGATACTACAATGAGCAGTTCTTC.

The genes are TRBV14 and TRBJ1-2, with a weak D call TRBD1 (6 bases). The CDR3 is 15 amino acids. V lost 0 bases, J lost 6 bases, and 14 bases lay in between. Germline V gene sequence: CDR1 SGHDN, CDR2 FVKESK. The CDR3 protein is CASSQDRGGAHGYTF. The CDR3 DNA follows: TGTGCCAGCAGCCAAGATAGGGGGGGCGCACATGGCTACACCTTC. Based on the CDR3 plus reference TRBV14 and TRBJ1-2, the full variable domain is EAGVTQFPSHSVIEKGQTVTLRCDPISGHDNLYWYRRVMGKEIKFLLHFVKESKQDESGMPNNRFLAERTGGTYSTLKVQPAELEDSGVYFCASSQDRGGAHGYTFGSGTRLTVV.

This chain joins TRBV4-3 and TRBJ2-4; 8 positions match TRBD2. This CDR3 spans 13 amino acids. V gave up 4 bases and J gave up 8 bases; unmatched junction bases: 4. Germline CDR1 reads LGHNA; CDR2 reads YSLEER. Written as DNA, the CDR3 is TGCGCCAGCAGCCTAAGGCGGGGGGACATTCAGTACTTC. Its translation is CASSLRRGDIQYF.

This clonotype has more than one count but fewer than ten. CDR3 bases: TGTGCCAGCAGCCCATCCGAGGACAGGGAGCTTTACGAGCAGTACTTC. It codes for CASSPSEDRELYEQYF. The chain is built from TRBV7-9 and TRBJ2-7, with TRBD1 identical over 8 bases. The CDR3 is 16 amino acids. After removal of 5 bases from V and 4 bases from J, the junction contained 13 bases not matched to a gene. Germline-derived CDR1 and CDR2 are SEHNR and FQNEAQ (reference sequence).

This chain links TRBV5-1 with TRBJ1-1; D is possibly TRBD1 (5 bases). Germline V gene lookup returns CDR1 SGHRS and CDR2 YFSETQ. The V gene lost 0 bases and the J gene lost 6 bases, with 15 bases spanning the gap. The CDR3 runs to 15 residues. CDR3 protein: CASSLDTGGAPEAFF. The CDR3 bases are TGCGCCAGCAGCTTGGATACAGGCGGAGCGCCTGAAGCTTTCTTT.

This clonotype has a single count. With a much larger clone just one base away, this may be a read error. The chain recombines TRBV6-2 or TRBV6-3 with TRBJ1-1, with unresolved D. CDR1 and CDR2 from the germline V gene are MNHEY and SVGEGT. The CDR3 spans 12 residues. Trimming shortened V by 2 bases and J by 1 base, and 2 bases separated the two germline ends. The CDR3 nucleotides are TGTGCCAGCAGTTACGCGAACACTGAAGCTTTCTTT. Translating gives CASSYANTEAFF.

This clonotype was observed a few times. V and J are TRBV27 and TRBJ2-6; 12 bases match TRBD2. The V gene's germline CDR1 is MNHEY and CDR2 SMNVEV (reference sequence). The CDR3 runs to 18 residues. J gave up 2 bases and V 4 bases, and 6 bases lay outside the gene matches. CDR3 residues: CASSSGLAGTPGANVLTF. The CDR3 DNA reads as TGTGCCAGCAGTTCCGGACTAGCGGGGACCCCTGGGGCCAACGTCCTGACTTTC.

Many counts were recorded for this clonotype. The chain recombines TRBV7-9 with TRBJ2-1, with D uncertain. This CDR3 is 12 amino acids long. V was trimmed by 5 bases and J by 10 bases, leaving 12 bases between them. From germline, CDR1 is SEHNR and CDR2 FQNEAQ (reference sequence). The DNA of the CDR3 is TGTGCCAGCAGCCCCTCTGCCGGGGAGCAGTTCTTC. Translation: CASSPSAGEQFF.

This clonotype occurred many times. V usage is TRBV9 and J usage is TRBJ2-1; 11 bases fit TRBD2. The germline V gene has CDR1 SGDLS and CDR2 YYNGEE. J was trimmed by 8 bases and V by 4 bases; bases with no gene match: 8. The CDR3 length is 15 residues. CDR3 DNA sequence: TGTGCCAGCAGCACCACTAGCGGGAGAGTTGATGAGCAGTTCTTC. Protein product: CASSTTSGRVDEQFF.

This clonotype was counted a few times. This chain links TRBV2 with TRBJ2-7, with no clear D. The CDR3 length is 12 residues. Trimming took off 4 bases at V and 2 bases at J, with 6 bases between the two ends. CDR1 SNHLY and CDR2 FYNNEI come from the germline V gene. CDR3 bases: TGTGCCAGCAGTGTCATAGCCTACGAGCAGTACTTC. This sequence encodes CASSVIAYEQYF.

This chain uses TRBV3-1 with TRBJ2-7; 7 positions agree with TRBD2. The CDR3 is made up of 17 amino acids. V was clipped by 4 bases and J by 1 base; unmatched bases: 13. Germline loops: CDR1 LGHDT, CDR2 YNNKEL (reference sequence). CDR3 residues: CASSLTGGLSKSYEQYF. CDR3 coding DNA: TGTGCCAGCAGCCTAACGGGAGGACTTTCCAAATCCTACGAGCAGTACTTC.